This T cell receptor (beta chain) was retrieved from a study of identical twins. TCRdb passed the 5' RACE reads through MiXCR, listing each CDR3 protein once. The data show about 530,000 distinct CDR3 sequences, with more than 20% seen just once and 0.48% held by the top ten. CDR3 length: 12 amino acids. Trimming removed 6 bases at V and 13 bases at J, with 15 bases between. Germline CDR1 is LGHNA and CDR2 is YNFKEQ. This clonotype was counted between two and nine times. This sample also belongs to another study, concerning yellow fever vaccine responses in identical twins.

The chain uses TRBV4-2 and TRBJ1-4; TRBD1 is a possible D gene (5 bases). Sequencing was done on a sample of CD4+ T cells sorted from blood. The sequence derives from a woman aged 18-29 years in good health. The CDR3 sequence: CASSPDTGGLFF. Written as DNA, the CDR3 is TGTGCCAGCAGTCCGGACACCGGGGGACTGTTTTTT.